This T cell receptor beta chain originates from a study of human T cells and chemical hapten exposure. Study details: DPC (0.01%) was patch tested on the upper back and read at 6 days.

Comment on this clonotype: Antigen specificity is unknown.

Time point in this sample: patch test 1, 2 weeks after DPC sensitization. Treatment defined: therapeutic diphenylcyclopropenone sensitization with weekly scalp DPC. Total RNA was extracted from unfractionated whole blood. V gave up 6 bases and J gave up 2 bases, with 11 bases separating them. This CDR3 region has 14 residues. General study points: It should be noted that donors had alopecia, so their immune response may differ from healthy people's.

Using its own MiXCR run on the RACE reads, TCRdb lists one record per CDR3 protein. This table holds 180,000 or so distinct CDR3 sequences, roughly 14% found once. This TCR derives from a woman in her 30s with alopecia areata. Some clones in this sample may be carry-over from other donors' samples. The J gene is TRBJ1-5, the V gene TRBV12-3 or TRBV12-4, with no clear D. The sample in question was whole blood, obtained in connection with sensitization to the hapten diphenylcyclopropenone (DPC). In DNA form, the CDR3 reads TGTGCCAGCAGCTTGGGAGGGCGCAATCAGCCCCAGCATTTT. Protein: CASSLGGRNQPQHF.